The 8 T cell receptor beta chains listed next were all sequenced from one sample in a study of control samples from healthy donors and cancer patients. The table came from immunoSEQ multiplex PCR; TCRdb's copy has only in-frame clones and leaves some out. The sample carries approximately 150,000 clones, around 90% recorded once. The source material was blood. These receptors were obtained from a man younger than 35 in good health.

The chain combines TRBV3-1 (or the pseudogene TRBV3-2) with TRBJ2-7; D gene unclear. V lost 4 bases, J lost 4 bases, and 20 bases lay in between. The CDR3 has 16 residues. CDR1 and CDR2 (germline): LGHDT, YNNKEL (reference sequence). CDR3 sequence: CASSLLVGQLRYEQYF. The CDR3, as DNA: TGTGCCAGCAGCCTCCTAGTCGGGCAGCTCCGTTACGAGCAGTACTTC.

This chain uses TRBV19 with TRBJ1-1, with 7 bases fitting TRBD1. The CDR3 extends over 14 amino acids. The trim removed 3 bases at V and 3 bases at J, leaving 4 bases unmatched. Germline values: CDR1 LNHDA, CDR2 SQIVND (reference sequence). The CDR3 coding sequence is TGTGCCAGTAGTATGACAGGGTGGGACACTGAAGCTTTCTTT. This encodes CASSMTGWDTEAFF.

The CDR3 sequence is CASSISGSTNEKLFF. CDR3 in DNA: TGTGCCAGTAGTATATCGGGGTCAACTAATGAAAAACTGTTTTTT. This chain joins TRBV19 and TRBJ1-4; D ambiguous. The CDR3 sequence is 15 residues long. V was trimmed by 2 bases and J by 0 bases, leaving 7 bases between them. The germline gives CDR1 LNHDA, CDR2 SQIVND (reference sequence).

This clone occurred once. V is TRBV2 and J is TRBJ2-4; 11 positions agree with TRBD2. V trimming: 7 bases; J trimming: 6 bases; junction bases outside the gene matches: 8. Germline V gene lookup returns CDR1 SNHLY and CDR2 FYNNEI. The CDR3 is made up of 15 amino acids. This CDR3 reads CASKRLAGGLNIQYF. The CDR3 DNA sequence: TGTGCCAGCAAGAGGCTAGCGGGGGGTTTAAACATTCAGTACTTC.

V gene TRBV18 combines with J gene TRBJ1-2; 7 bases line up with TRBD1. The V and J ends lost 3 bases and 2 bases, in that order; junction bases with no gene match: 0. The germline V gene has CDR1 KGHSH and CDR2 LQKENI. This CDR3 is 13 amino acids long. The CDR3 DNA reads TGTGCCAGCTCACCGGGACAGAACTATGGCTACACCTTC. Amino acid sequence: CASSPGQNYGYTF.

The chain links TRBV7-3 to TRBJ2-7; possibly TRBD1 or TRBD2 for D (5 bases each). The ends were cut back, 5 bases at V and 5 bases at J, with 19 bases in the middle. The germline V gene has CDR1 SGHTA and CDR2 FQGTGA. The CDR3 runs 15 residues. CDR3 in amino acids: CASSQGPAPGHEQYF. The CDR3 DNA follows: TGTGCCAGCAGCCAGGGACCCGCACCTGGCCACGAGCAGTACTTC.

The CDR3 loop is CASNYREGGNQPQHF. The CDR3 DNA follows: TGTGCCAGCAACTATCGGGAGGGGGGCAATCAGCCCCAGCATTTT. V is TRBV6-1 and J is TRBJ1-5, with D tentatively TRBD1 (6 bases). In germline, CDR1 is MNHNS, CDR2 SASEGT. This CDR3 is built from 15 residues. The ends were cut back, 7 bases at V and 2 bases at J, with 15 bases in the middle.

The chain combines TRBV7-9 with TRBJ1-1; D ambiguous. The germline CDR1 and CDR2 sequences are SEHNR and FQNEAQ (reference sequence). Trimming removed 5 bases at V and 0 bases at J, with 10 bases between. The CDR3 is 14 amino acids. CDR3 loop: CASSPGFMNTEAFF. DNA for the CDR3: TGTGCCAGCAGCCCCGGGTTCATGAACACTGAAGCTTTCTTT.